The 10 T cell receptor beta chains listed next were all sequenced from one sample in a study of blood T cell repertoires in COVID-19. Here immunoSEQ multiplex PCR was the method, and the copy in TCRdb shows in-frame clones only, minus some. The sample shows around 420,000 clones, roughly 88% of them seen only once. Sequenced input: PBMCs or T cells enriched from blood (not recorded which). These receptors originate from a woman aged 40 to 55 with acute COVID-19.

This rearrangement joins TRBV19 to TRBJ1-2; 10 positions match TRBD1. The trim removed 4 bases at V and 6 bases at J, leaving 8 bases unmatched. This CDR3 has 15 residues. Germline CDR1 reads LNHDA; CDR2 reads SQIVND (reference sequence). The CDR3 protein is CASSKPRQGADGYTF. The CDR3 nucleotides read TGTGCCAGTAGTAAGCCCCGACAGGGGGCGGATGGCTACACCTTC.

This clone showed up just a few times. The genes are TRBV5-4 and TRBJ1-1, with D unresolved. This CDR3 is built from 15 residues. CDR1 is SGHNT, CDR2 YYREEE, per germline (reference sequence). V gave up 0 bases and J gave up 0 bases, with 9 bases separating them. The CDR3 nucleotides read TGTGCCAGCAGCTTGGGCCGGTTTTTGAACACTGAAGCTTTCTTT. Protein product: CASSLGRFLNTEAFF.

The chain has TRBV18 and TRBJ1-2; a possible D gene is TRBD1 (5 bases). Trimming stripped 6 bases from V and 4 bases from J, with 12 bases between. Germline V gene sequence: CDR1 KGHSH, CDR2 LQKENI. CDR3 length equals 13 residues. This chain's CDR3 is CASSGGTSYGYTF. The CDR3 coding sequence is TGTGCCAGCTCGGGGGGTACGAGCTATGGCTACACCTTC.

J is TRBJ2-3 and V is TRBV5-4, with TRBD2 identical over 7 bases. Germline V lookup: CDR1 SGHNT, CDR2 YYREEE (reference sequence). The length of the CDR3 is 13 residues. The V gene end was trimmed by 4 bases and the J gene end by 6 bases; junction bases not matched to a gene: 5. The CDR3 protein is CASSRDGGDTQYF. The CDR3 DNA is TGTGCCAGCAGCCGTGACGGGGGGGATACGCAGTATTTT.

The chain uses TRBV5-5 and TRBJ1-1, with D possibly matching TRBD1 (5 bases). This CDR3 is built from 14 residues. The V and J ends lost 4 bases and 3 bases respectively, with 13 bases between them. The germline V gene has CDR1 SGHKS and CDR2 YYEKEE (reference sequence). The CDR3 region is CASSPSGGYTEAFF. DNA of the CDR3: TGTGCCAGCAGCCCCAGTGGGGGGTACACTGAAGCTTTCTTT.

The J gene is TRBJ2-6, the V gene TRBV5-4; 12 nucleotides match TRBD2. V lost 3 bases and J lost 2; bases outside the gene matches: 6. Germline CDR1 and CDR2: SGHNT and YYREEE (reference sequence). This CDR3 contains 18 residues. This CDR3 is CASSSPLAGGAGANVLTF. In DNA, the CDR3 is TGTGCCAGCAGCTCACCACTAGCGGGGGGCGCTGGGGCCAACGTCCTGACTTTC.

The chain couples TRBV21-1 to TRBJ2-3; the table's D call of TRBD1 was not tested on the DNA. TRBV21-1 is tagged as a pseudogene. This CDR3 contains 15 residues. CDR3 DNA sequence: TGTGCCAGCAGCTTGGACAGGGGGCAAATAGATACGCAGTATTTT. Translation gives CASSLDRGQIDTQYF.

The chain has TRBV5-1 and TRBJ2-2; D not certain. This CDR3 contains 11 residues. The germline gives CDR1 SGHRS, CDR2 YFSETQ. Trimming took off 1 base at V and 8 bases at J, with 3 bases between the two ends. The CDR3 DNA follows: TGCGCCAGCAGCTTGTCTGGGGAGCTGTTTTTT. Amino acid sequence: CASSLSGELFF.

V gene TRBV10-2 combines with J gene TRBJ2-2, with D uncertain. The germline V gene encodes CDR1 WSHSY and CDR2 SAAADI. The CDR3 length is 14 residues. The V end was cut by 3 bases, the J end by 1 base, with 6 bases between. The CDR3 is CASSEYKNTGELFF. Here the CDR3 DNA reads TGCGCCAGCAGTGAATATAAGAACACCGGGGAGCTGTTTTTT.

The chain has TRBV29-1 and TRBJ2-5; 8 positions match TRBD2. The CDR3 is made up of 13 amino acids. The germline gives CDR1 SQVTM, CDR2 ANQGSEA. The V gene end was trimmed by 7 bases and the J gene end by 1 base; junction bases not matched to a gene: 5. DNA for the CDR3: TGCAGCGGTCGGGAGGGCCCCCAAGAGACCCAGTACTTC. Translation: CSGREGPQETQYF.